This T cell receptor beta chain stems from a study of T cells in Graves' hyperthyroidism and ophthalmopathy. General study findings and limits: Expanded thyroid clonotypes (above 0.001) were mostly also found in blood.

Germline V gene lookup returns CDR1 DFQATT and CDR2 SNEGSKA (reference sequence). V lost 6 bases, J lost 4 bases, and 13 bases stayed unmatched. The CDR3 consists of 16 residues. RNA transcripts yielded amplified TCR beta CDR3 regions. Researchers ran a first-round RT-PCR on the TCR CDR3 using the HTBI primer set. TCRdb recomputed calls from the multiplex PCR reads with MiXCR, one row per CDR3 protein. This sample has under 250,000 distinct CDR3 sequences, with roughly 22% found just once. This clonotype was observed many times. What it binds is not known. Enrolled ophthalmopathy patients presented with a Clinical Activity Score of at least 3, a NOSPECS grade of at least 4, and disease duration under 3 months. Lactation, pregnancy, other autoimmune disease or uncontrolled infection led to exclusion of patients. Diagnosis relied on clinical symptoms, serum thyroxine and TRAb, thyroid ultrasound and orbital computed tomography.

The sequence derives from a woman in her forties with Graves' ophthalmopathy. This chain uses TRBV20-1 with TRBJ2-7; 12 bases align to TRBD2. The sample comprised blood. Written as DNA, the CDR3 is TGCAGTGCGTCGACTAGCGGGAGAGCCCCCGGGTACGAGCAGTACTTC. Amino acids: CSASTSGRAPGYEQYF.